The 10 T cell receptor beta chains listed next were all sequenced from one sample in a study of breast tumors, draining lymph nodes, adjacent tissues. Using its own MiXCR run on the multiplex PCR reads, TCRdb lists one record per CDR3 protein. The sample consists of roughly 110,000 distinct CDR3 sequences, roughly 29% of them appearing once. The lymph nodes were axillary draining lymph nodes from breast cancer patients. Sequencing used axillary lymph node tissue. The receptors were sampled from a female donor with breast cancer. Some clones in this sample may be carry-over from other donors' samples.

This clonotype was observed many times. This chain joins TRBV5-1 and TRBJ2-5, with no clear D. In germline, CDR1 is SGHRS, CDR2 YFSETQ. V shed 0 bases and J shed 1 base, with 10 bases lying between them. This CDR3 comprises 15 residues. CDR3 DNA: TGCGCCAGCAGCTTGGCCGGGCTCCCCCAAGAGACCCAGTACTTC. Translation gives CASSLAGLPQETQYF.

Remarks on this clonotype: A much larger clone is a single base away; this may be a read error. The chain links TRBV6-1 to TRBJ2-7; weak D call: TRBD1 (6 bases). Germline V gives CDR1 MNHNS, CDR2 SASEGT. This CDR3 spans 14 amino acids. CDR3 region: CAGSPSRDTSEQYF. The CDR3 region has the DNA TGTGCCGGCAGTCCCTCCCGGGACACGAGCGAGCAGTACTTC.

At least ten counts were recorded for this clonotype. CDR3 nucleotide sequence: TGTGCCAGCAGATACCCCCCGGGACCGGGGGGCTACGAGCAGTACTTC. It is translated as CASRYPPGPGGYEQYF. The rearrangement links TRBV11-2 to TRBJ2-7; 7 nucleotides match TRBD2. The CDR3 sequence is 16 residues long. Trimming cost V 6 bases and J 3 bases; bases outside gene matches: 14. Germline loops: CDR1 SGHAT, CDR2 FQNNGV. Filled out from reference TRBV11-2 and TRBJ2-7, the complete variable domain reads EAGVAQSPRYKIIEKRQSVAFWCNPISGHATLYWYQQILGQGPKLLIQFQNNGVVDDSQLPKDRFSAERLKGVDSTLKIQPAKLEDSAVYLCASRYPPGPGGYEQYFGPGTRLTVT.

At least ten counts were recorded for this clonotype. This chain connects TRBV4-1 to TRBJ1-6; weak D call: TRBD1 (6 bases). Germline CDR1 is MGHRA and CDR2 is YSYEKL. This CDR3 comprises 17 residues. V lost 0 bases to trimming and J lost 8 bases, with 17 bases between them. In DNA, the CDR3 is TGCGCCAGCAGCCAAGACCCATTGGACAGTGAAGATTCACCCCTCCACTTT. It translates to CASSQDPLDSEDSPLHF.

The chain employs TRBV7-6 and TRBJ2-5; 12 bases are a match to TRBD2. CDR1 and CDR2 (germline): SGHVS, FNYEAQ. The CDR3 loop spans 16 amino acids. The junction had 5 bases not matched to a gene; V was cut back by 2 bases and J by 4 bases. Here the CDR3 DNA reads TGTGCCAGCAGCTTACAGACTAGCGGGAGCGGAGAGACCCAGTACTTC. Protein: CASSLQTSGSGETQYF.

This clonotype was seen many times. The gene calls are TRBV30 and TRBJ2-3, with D tentatively TRBD2 (6 bases). The germline V and J ends were trimmed by 3 bases and 10 bases, with 8 bases remaining between them. The CDR3 has 10 residues. The germline V gene has CDR1 GTSNPN and CDR2 SVGIG (reference sequence). CDR3 region: CAWRREAQYF. The CDR3 coding sequence is TGTGCCTGGAGGCGGGAAGCGCAGTATTTT.

Note on this clonotype: The junction and the germline gene differ at one end; a read error may be behind it. The genes are TRBV6-6 and TRBJ1-4; the D gene is possibly TRBD1 (6 bases). Germline V gene lookup returns CDR1 MNHNY and CDR2 SVGAGI (reference sequence). The CDR3 runs to 15 residues. The CDR3 loop reads CASSPHRVPNEKLFF. The CDR3 coding sequence is TGTGCCAGCAGTCCACACAGGGTGCCTAATGAAAAATTGTTTTTT.

This clonotype appeared a single time. The chain uses TRBV7-3 and TRBJ2-7; a weak D match, TRBD1 (6 bases). This CDR3 is built from 15 residues. CDR1 is SGHTA and CDR2 is FQGTGA in the germline V gene. Between the trimmed V and J ends, which lost 2 bases and 0 bases, there was a span of 11 bases. CDR3 residues: CASSLSRGHSYEQYF. As DNA, the CDR3 is TGTGCCAGCAGCTTATCCAGGGGACACTCCTACGAGCAGTACTTC.

This clonotype was detected a few times. This may stem from a read error, because a much larger clone lies one nucleotide away. The rearrangement uses TRBV5-1 and TRBJ2-1; D is unresolved. Germline CDR1 and CDR2: SGHRS and YFSETQ. CDR3 length: 13 residues. The CDR3 nucleotides are TGCGCCAGCAGCTCTTCCCCTTACAATGACCAGTTCTTC. It translates to CASSSSPYNDQFF.

As concerns this clonotype: The junction does not match germline at one end; this may be a read error. V gene TRBV18 combines with J gene TRBJ2-2; possibly TRBD2 for D (5 bases). CDR1 is KGHSH and CDR2 is LQKENI in the germline V gene. This CDR3 spans 14 amino acids. CDR3 sequence reads: CASSLWTRTGEPFF. DNA of the CDR3: TGTGCCAGCTCACTTTGGACCCGCACCGGGGAGCCGTTTTTT.